This TCR beta chain was sequenced for a study of blood T cell repertoires in COVID-19. Study-wide background: Material from acute and convalescent COVID-19 was sourced from the United States, Italy and Spain.

Original handling: Estimated nucleated cell counts came from reference gene primer amplification. Generated by immunoSEQ multiplex PCR, the TCRdb table keeps only in-frame clones and is missing some. V, J and clone size derive from that table, while D and trimming were established from the DNA sequence. The sample has some 220,000 clones, 82% seen once. This CDR3 is 14 amino acids long. Trimming removed 5 bases at V and 7 bases at J, with 15 bases between. Germline loops: CDR1 SGHVS, CDR2 FQNEAQ. This sequence was found in a woman between 70 and 85 years old with COVID-19, enrolled during active disease. J is TRBJ2-1 and V is TRBV7-8, with D hard to call. The specimen was peripheral blood. CDR3 DNA: TGTGCCAGCAGCCCGACTCTTTTGTGGAATGAGCAGTTCTTC. This codes for CASSPTLLWNEQFF. Combining the CDR3 with reference TRBV7-8 and TRBJ2-1 gives the whole variable domain GAGVSQSPRYKVAKRGQDVALRCDPISGHVSLFWYQQALGQGPEFLTYFQNEAQLDKSGLPSDRFFAERPEGSVSTLKIQRTQQEDSAVYLCASSPTLLWNEQFFGPGTRLTVL.